Sequencing of this T cell receptor (beta chain) was carried out in a study of blood T cell repertoires in COVID-19. Study overall: COVID-19 samples, acute and convalescent, were from the United States, Italy and Spain.

Between the trimmed V and J ends, which lost 4 bases and 1 base, there was a span of 8 bases. The germline CDR1 and CDR2 sequences are SQVTM and ANQGSEA. The CDR3 runs 12 residues. Original analysis: Scientists estimated how many nucleated cells there were by amplifying reference gene primers. Clones were sequenced by immunoSEQ multiplex PCR, and TCRdb holds only the in-frame ones, with some missing. V, J and clone size are taken as reported in that table, and D and trimming were inferred from the DNA itself. The sample holds 60,000 or so clones; 80% to 90% are singletons and the top ten take about 6.3%.

This receptor was obtained from a man aged 55 to 70 with acute or convalescent COVID-19. The specimen sequenced was peripheral blood. The chain recombines TRBV29-1 with TRBJ2-7; D is possibly TRBD1 (5 bases). In DNA, the CDR3 is TGCAGCGTTGGCCCAGGGTCCTACGAGCAGTACTTC. Amino acid sequence: CSVGPGSYEQYF.